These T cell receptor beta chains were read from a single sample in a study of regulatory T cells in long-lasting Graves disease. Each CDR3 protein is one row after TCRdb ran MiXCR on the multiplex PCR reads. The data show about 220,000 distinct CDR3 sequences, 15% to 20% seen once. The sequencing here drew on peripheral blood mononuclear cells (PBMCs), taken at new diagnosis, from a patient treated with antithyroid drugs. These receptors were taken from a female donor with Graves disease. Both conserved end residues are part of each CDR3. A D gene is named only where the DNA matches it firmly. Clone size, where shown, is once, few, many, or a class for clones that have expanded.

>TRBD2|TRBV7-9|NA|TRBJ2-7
TGTGCCAGCAGCCCAGACGGGACTAGCGGGAGTGGGTACGAGCAGTACTTC
CASSPDGTSGSGYEQYF
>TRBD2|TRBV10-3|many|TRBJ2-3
TGTGCCATCAGCGGGACTAGCGGGAGAAGGACAGATACGCAGTATTTT
CAISGTSGRRTDTQYF
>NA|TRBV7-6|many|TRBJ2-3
TGTGCCAGCAGCTTGGGACGGTACACAGATACGCAGTATTTT
CASSLGRYTDTQYF
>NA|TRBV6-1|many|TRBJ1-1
TGTGCCACCTCCCGGACAGTTTACACTGAAGCTTTCTTT
CATSRTVYTEAFF
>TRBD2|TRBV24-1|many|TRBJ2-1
TGTGCCACCAGTACCAGCGGGAGCAAGGGAAATGAGCAGTTCTTC
CATSTSGSKGNEQFF
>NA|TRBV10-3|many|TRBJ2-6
TGTGCCATCAGTGAGTACTCGACAGTAGGGCCTAAACACTCTGGGGCCAACGTCCTGACTTTC
CAISEYSTVGPKHSGANVLTF
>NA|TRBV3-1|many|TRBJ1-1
TGTGCCAGCAGCCAAGGGGCCCAGTTGAACACTGAAGCTTTCTTT
CASSQGAQLNTEAFF
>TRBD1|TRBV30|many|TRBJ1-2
TGTGCCTGGAGTGCCGGGACAGGGGGTAACTATGGCTACACCTTC
CAWSAGTGGNYGYTF
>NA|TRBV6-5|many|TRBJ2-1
TGTGCCAGCAGTTATCTTGGAGGGAGCTACAATGAGCAGTTCTTC
CASSYLGGSYNEQFF
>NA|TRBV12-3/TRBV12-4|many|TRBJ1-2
TGTGCCAGCAGCCGACCCCCAATCGGCTATGGCTACACCTTC
CASSRPPIGYGYTF
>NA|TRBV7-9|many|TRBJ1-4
TGTGCCAGCAGCTTCGGGGGACTCCTAAGAAGTGGAAAACTGTTTTTT
CASSFGGLLRSGKLFF
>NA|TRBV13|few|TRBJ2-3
TGTGCCAGCAGCCGTAGCGGACTCACAGATACGCAGTATTTT
CASSRSGLTDTQYF
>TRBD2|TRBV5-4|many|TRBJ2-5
TGTGCCAGCAGCTTGCCTAGCGGGAACCAAGAGACCCAGTACTTC
CASSLPSGNQETQYF
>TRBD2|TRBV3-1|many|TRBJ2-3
TGTGCCAGCAGCCAAATAGCGGGACCAGCCGCTCCGTCGCAGTATTTT
CASSQIAGPAAPSQYF
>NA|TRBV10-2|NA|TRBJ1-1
TGCGCCAGCAGTGGTGAAGTACGGAACACTGAAGCTTTCTTT
CASSGEVRNTEAFF
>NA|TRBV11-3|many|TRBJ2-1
TGTGCCAGCAGCTTATCAGGGGACAATGAGCAGTTCTTC
CASSLSGDNEQFF
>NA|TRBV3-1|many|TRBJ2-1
TGTGCCAGCAGCCAACGAACGGGTGAGCAGTTCTTC
CASSQRTGEQFF
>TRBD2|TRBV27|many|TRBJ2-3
TGTGCCAGCAGGATAGCGGGAGTAACAGATACGCAGTATTTT
CASRIAGVTDTQYF
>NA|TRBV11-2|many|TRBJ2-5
TGTGCCAGCAGCAACGGGGACCTTGGGGGGACCCAGTACTTC
CASSNGDLGGTQYF